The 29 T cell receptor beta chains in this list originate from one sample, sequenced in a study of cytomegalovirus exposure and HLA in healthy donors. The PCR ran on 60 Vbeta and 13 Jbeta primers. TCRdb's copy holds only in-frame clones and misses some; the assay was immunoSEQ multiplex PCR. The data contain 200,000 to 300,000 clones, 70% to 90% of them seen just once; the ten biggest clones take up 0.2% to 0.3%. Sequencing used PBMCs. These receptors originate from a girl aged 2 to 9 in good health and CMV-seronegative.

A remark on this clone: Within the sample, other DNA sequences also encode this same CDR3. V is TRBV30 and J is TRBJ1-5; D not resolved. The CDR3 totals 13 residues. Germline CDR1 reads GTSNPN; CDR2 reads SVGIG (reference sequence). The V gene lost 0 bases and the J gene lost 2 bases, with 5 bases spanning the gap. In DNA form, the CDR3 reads TGTGCCTGGAGTGTCCAGGGCAATCAGCCCCAGCATTTT. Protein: CAWSVQGNQPQHF. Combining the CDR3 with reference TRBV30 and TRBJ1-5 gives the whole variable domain SQTIHQWPATLVQPVGSPLSLECTVEGTSNPNLYWYRQAAGRGLQLLFYSVGIGQISSEVPQNLSASRPQDRQFILSSKKLLLSDSGFYLCAWSVQGNQPQHFGDGTRLSIL.

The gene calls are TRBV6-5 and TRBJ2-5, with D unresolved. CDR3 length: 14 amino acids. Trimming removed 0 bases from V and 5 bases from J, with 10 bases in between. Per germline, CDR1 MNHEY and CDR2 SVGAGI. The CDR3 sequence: CASSYSPRVETQYF. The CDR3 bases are TGTGCCAGCAGTTACTCGCCTAGAGTCGAGACCCAGTACTTC.

The CDR3: CAWSGLQETQYF. CDR3 DNA sequence: TGTGCCTGGTCAGGGTTACAAGAGACCCAGTACTTC. This chain joins TRBV30 and TRBJ2-5; TRBD1 might be the D (5 bases). This CDR3 has 12 amino acids. Trimming left V 5 bases short and J 2 bases short, with 9 bases between. The germline V gene has CDR1 GTSNPN and CDR2 SVGIG (reference sequence).

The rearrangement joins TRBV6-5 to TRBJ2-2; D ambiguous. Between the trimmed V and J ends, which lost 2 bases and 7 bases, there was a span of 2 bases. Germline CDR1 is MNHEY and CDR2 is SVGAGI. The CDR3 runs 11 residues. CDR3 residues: CASSYLGELFF. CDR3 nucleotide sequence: TGTGCCAGCAGTTACCTCGGGGAGCTGTTTTTT.

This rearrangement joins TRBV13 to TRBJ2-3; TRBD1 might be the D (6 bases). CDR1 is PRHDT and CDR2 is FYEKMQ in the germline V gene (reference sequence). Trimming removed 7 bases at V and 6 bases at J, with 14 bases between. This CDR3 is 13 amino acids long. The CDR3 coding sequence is TGTGCCAGCAAAAACAGGGTTTACGATACGCAGTATTTT. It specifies CASKNRVYDTQYF.

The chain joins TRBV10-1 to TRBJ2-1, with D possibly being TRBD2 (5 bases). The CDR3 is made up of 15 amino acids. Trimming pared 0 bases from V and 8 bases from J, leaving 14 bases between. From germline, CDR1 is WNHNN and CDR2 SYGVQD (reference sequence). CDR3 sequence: CASSESLTKLDEQFF. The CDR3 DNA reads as TGCGCCAGCAGTGAGTCACTGACTAAATTGGATGAGCAGTTCTTC.

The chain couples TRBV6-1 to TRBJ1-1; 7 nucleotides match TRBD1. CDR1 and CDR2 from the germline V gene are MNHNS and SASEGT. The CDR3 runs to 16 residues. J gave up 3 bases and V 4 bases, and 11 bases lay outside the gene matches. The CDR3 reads CASSGGTVLEHTEAFF. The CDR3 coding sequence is TGTGCCAGCAGTGGGGGGACAGTACTGGAACACACTGAAGCTTTCTTT.

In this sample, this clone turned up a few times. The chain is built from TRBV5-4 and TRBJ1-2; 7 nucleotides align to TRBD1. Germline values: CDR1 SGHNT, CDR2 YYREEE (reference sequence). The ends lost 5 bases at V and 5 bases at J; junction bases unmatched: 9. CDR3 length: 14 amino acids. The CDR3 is CASRPTGLAYGYTF. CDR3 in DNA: TGTGCCAGCAGGCCGACAGGGCTAGCTTATGGCTACACCTTC.

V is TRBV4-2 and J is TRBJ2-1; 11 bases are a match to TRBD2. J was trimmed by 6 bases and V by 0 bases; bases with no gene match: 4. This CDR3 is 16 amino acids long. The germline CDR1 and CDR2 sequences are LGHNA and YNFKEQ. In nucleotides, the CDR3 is TGTGCCAGCAGCCAAGAGCTAGCGGGAGGAATCAATGAGCAGTTCTTC. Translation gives CASSQELAGGINEQFF.

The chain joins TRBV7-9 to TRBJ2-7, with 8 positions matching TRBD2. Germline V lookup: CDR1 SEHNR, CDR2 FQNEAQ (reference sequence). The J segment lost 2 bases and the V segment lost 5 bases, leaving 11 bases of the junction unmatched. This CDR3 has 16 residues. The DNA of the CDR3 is TGTGCCAGCAGCCCCCTGGGCACGGGGGGGGCCTACGAGCAGTACTTC. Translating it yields CASSPLGTGGAYEQYF.

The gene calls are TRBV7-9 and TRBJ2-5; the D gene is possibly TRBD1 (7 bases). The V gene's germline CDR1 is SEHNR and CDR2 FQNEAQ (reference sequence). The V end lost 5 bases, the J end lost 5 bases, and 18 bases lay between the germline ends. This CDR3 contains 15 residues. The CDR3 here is CASSDPTGRRETQYF. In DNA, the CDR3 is TGTGCCAGCAGCGACCCGACAGGGAGGAGGGAGACCCAGTACTTC.

The CDR3 protein is CASSADRGTYEQYF. As DNA, the CDR3 is TGTGCCAGCAGTGCCGACAGGGGAACCTACGAGCAGTACTTC. V gene TRBV6-1 combines with J gene TRBJ2-7; 8 bases are a match to TRBD1. Germline V gives CDR1 MNHNS, CDR2 SASEGT. The CDR3 is 14 amino acids. J lost 2 bases, V lost 4 bases, and 4 bases had no gene match.

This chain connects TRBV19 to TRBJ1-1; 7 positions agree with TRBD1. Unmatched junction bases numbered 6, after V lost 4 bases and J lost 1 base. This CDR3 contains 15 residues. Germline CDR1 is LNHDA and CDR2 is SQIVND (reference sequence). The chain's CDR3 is CASSSPRTGNTEAFF. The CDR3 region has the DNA TGTGCCAGTAGTAGTCCCCGGACAGGGAACACTGAAGCTTTCTTT. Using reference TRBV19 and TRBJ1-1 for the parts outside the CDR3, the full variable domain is DGGITQSPKYLFRKEGQNVTLSCEQNLNHDAMYWYRQDPGQGLRLIYYSQIVNDFQKGDIAEGYSVSREKKESFPLTVTSAQKNPTAFYLCASSSPRTGNTEAFFGQGTRLTVV.

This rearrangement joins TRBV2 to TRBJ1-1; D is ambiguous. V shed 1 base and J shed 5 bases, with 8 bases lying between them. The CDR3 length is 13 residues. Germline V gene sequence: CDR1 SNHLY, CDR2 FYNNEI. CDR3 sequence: CASSEERRTEAFF. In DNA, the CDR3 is TGTGCCAGCAGTGAAGAAAGGAGGACTGAAGCTTTCTTT.

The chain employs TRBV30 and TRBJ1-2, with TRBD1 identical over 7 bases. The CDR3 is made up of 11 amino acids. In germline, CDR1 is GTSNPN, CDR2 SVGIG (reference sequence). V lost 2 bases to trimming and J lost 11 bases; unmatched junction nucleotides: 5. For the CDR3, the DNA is TGTGCCTGGAGTCTAGGGGGCAGGTACACCTTC. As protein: CAWSLGGRYTF.

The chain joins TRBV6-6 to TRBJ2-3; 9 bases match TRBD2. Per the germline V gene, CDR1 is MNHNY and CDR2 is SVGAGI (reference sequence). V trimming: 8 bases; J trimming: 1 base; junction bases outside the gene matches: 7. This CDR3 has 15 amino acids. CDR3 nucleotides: TGTGCCAGCTGTCTAGCGGGGATCCGCACAGATACGCAGTATTTT. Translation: CASCLAGIRTDTQYF.

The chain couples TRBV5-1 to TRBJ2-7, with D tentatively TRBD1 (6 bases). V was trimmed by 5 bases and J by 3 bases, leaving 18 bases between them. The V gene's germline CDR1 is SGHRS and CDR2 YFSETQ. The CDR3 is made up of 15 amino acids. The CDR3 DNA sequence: TGCGCCAGCAGGGGGGAGTACGACAGGCTCTACGAGCAGTACTTC. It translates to CASRGEYDRLYEQYF.

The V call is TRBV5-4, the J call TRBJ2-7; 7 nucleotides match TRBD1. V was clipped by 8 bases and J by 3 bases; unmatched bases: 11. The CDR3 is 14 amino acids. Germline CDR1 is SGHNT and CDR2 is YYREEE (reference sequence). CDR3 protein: CASVHRDSLYEQYF. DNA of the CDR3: TGTGCCAGTGTACATCGGGACAGCCTCTACGAGCAGTACTTC.

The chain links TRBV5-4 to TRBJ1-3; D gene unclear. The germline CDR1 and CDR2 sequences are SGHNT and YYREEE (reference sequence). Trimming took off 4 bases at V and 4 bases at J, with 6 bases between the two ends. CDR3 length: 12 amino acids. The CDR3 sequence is CASSQEGNTIYF. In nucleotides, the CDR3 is TGTGCCAGCAGCCAAGAGGGAAACACCATATATTTT.

CDR3 residues: CASVGRGRHTEAFF. Here the CDR3 DNA reads TGTGCCAGCGTGGGCAGGGGGAGGCACACTGAAGCTTTCTTT. The chain couples TRBV6-1 to TRBJ1-1, with 7 nucleotides matching TRBD1. Unmatched junction bases numbered 9, after V lost 8 bases and J lost 3 bases. There are 14 residues in the CDR3. CDR1 MNHNS and CDR2 SASEGT come from the germline V gene.

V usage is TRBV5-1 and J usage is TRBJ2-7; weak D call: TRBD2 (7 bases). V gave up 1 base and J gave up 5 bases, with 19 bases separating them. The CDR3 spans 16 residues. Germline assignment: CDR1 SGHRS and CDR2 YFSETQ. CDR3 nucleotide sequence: TGCGCCAGCAGCTTGTCGGGGGGCCCCCCTCTCAACGAGCAGTACTTC. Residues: CASSLSGGPPLNEQYF. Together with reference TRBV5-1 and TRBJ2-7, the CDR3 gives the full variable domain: KAGVTQTPRYLIKTRGQQVTLSCSPISGHRSVSWYQQTPGQGLQFLFEYFSETQRNKGNFPGRFSGRQFSNSRSEMNVSTLELGDSALYLCASSLSGGPPLNEQYFGPGTRLTVT.

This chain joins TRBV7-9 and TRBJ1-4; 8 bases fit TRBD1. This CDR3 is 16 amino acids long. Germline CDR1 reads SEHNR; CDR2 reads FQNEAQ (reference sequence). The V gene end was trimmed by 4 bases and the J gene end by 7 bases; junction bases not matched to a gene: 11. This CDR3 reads CASSSRRGLSGEKLFF. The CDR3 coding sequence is TGTGCCAGCAGCTCCCGCAGGGGGCTAAGCGGTGAAAAACTGTTTTTT.

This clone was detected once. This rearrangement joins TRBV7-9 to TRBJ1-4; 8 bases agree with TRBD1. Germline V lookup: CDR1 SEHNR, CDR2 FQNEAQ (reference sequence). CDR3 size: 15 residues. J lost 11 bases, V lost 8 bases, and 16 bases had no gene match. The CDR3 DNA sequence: TGTGCCAGCGGCCTACAGACCGGACAGGGTTACAAACTGTTTTTT. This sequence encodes CASGLQTGQGYKLFF.

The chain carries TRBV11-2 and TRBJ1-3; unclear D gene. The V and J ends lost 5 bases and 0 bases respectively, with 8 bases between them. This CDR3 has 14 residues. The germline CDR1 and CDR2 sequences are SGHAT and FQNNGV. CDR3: CASSPPNSGNTIYF. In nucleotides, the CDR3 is TGTGCCAGCAGCCCCCCCAACTCTGGAAACACCATATATTTT.

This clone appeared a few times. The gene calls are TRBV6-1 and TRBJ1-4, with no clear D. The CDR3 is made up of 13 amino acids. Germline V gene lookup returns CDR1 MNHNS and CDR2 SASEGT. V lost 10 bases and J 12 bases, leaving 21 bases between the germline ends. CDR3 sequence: CATRRTPTEELFF. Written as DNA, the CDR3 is TGTGCCACCCGAAGAACTCCCACAGAAGAACTGTTTTTT.

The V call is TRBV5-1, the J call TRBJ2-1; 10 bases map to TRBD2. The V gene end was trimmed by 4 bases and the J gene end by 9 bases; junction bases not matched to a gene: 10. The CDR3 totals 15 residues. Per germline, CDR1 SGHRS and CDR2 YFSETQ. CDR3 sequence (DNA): TGCGCCAGCAGCGATCGGGCTAGCGGGAGTCCTGAGCAGTTCTTC. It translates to CASSDRASGSPEQFF.

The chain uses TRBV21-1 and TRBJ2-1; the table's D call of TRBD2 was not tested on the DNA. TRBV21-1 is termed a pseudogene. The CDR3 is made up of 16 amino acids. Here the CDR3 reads CASSKSLAGGYNEQFF. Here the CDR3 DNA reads TGTGCCAGCAGCAAATCTCTAGCGGGAGGGTACAATGAGCAGTTCTTC.

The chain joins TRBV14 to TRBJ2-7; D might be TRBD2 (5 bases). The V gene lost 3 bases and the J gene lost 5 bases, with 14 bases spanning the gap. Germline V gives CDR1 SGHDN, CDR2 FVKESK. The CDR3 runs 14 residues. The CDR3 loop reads CASSHPGMVHEQYF. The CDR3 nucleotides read TGTGCCAGCAGCCATCCGGGAATGGTCCACGAGCAGTACTTC.

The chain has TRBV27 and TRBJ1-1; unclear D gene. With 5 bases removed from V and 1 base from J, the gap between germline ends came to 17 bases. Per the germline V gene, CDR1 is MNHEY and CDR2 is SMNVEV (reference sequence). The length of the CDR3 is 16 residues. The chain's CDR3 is CASSPHDPGSNTEAFF. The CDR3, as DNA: TGTGCCAGCAGTCCCCATGACCCGGGGTCGAACACTGAAGCTTTCTTT.